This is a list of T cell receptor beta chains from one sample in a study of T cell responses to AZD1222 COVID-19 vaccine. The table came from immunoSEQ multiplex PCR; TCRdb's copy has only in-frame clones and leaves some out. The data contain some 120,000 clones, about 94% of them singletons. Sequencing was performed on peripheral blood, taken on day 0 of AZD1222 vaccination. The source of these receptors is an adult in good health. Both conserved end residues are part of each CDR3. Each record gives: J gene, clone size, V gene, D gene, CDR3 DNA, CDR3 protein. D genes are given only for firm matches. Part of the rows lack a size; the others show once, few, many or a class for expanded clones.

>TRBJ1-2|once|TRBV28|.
TGTGCCAGCAGGTATGGGACGGACTATGGCTACACCTTC
CASRYGTDYGYTF
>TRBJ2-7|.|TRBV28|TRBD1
TGTGCCAGCAGTCCCGGGACAGGGGCCGACGAGCAGTACTTC
CASSPGTGADEQYF
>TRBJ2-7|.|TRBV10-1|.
TGCGCCAGCAGTGAGGGTCAGGCCTCCTACGAGCAGTACTTC
CASSEGQASYEQYF
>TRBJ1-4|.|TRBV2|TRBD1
TGTGCCAGCAGCAGACAGGGGATAGGTAATGAAAAACTGTTTTTT
CASSRQGIGNEKLFF
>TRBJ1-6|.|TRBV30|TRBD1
TGTGCCTGGAGTGCGGGACAGCCCAATTCACCCCTCCACTTT
CAWSAGQPNSPLHF
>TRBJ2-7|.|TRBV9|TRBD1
TGTGCCAGCAGCACCTCACAGGGGAGTATAGCCTACGAGCAGTACTTC
CASSTSQGSIAYEQYF
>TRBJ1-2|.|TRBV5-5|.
TGTGCCAGCAGTCTAGGGGCGGGGCGGGATGGCTACACCTTC
CASSLGAGRDGYTF
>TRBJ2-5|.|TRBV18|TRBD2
TGTGCCAGCTCACCCGGGACTACTCAAGAGACCCAGTACTTC
CASSPGTTQETQYF
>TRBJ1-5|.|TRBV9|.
TGTGCCAGCAGCTCAGGGAGCAATCAGCCCCAGCATTTT
CASSSGSNQPQHF
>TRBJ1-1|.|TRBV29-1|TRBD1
TGCAGCGCTTTGGGAGACAGGGGGCCTTTGAACACTGAAGCTTTCTTT
CSALGDRGPLNTEAFF
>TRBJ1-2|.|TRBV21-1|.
TGTGCCAGCAGCAAAGAGGGGGACAGCTTAAACTATGGCTACACCTTC
CASSKEGDSLNYGYTF
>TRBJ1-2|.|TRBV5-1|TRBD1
TGCGCCAGCAGCTTGAAGGGACAGGGTCTTTATGGCTACACCTTC
CASSLKGQGLYGYTF
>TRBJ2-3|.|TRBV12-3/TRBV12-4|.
TGTGCCAGCAGTTTAGGGGATACGCAGTATTTT
CASSLGDTQYF
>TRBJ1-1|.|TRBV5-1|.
TGCGCCAGCAGCTCGCGAGGGATGAACACTGAAGCTTTCTTT
CASSSRGMNTEAFF
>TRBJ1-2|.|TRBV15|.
TGTGCCACCAGCAGAGTGGGGGGGGTTTATGGCTACACCTTC
CATSRVGGVYGYTF
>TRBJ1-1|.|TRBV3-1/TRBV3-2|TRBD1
TGTGCCAGCAGCCAATCTGGGACAGGGGAACCTGAAGCTTTCTTT
CASSQSGTGEPEAFF
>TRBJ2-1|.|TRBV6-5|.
TGTGCCAGCAGTTACTCGTCTCGAACCTCCAATGAGCAGTTCTTC
CASSYSSRTSNEQFF
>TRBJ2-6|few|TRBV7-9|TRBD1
TGTGCCAGCAGCTTAATGGGACAGCTAGGCTCTGGGGCCAACGTCCTGACTTTC
CASSLMGQLGSGANVLTF
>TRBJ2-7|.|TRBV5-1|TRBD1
TGCGCCAGCAGCTTGGTTAGGGTGGACAGGGCCTCCGAGCAGTACTTC
CASSLVRVDRASEQYF
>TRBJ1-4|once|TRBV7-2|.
TGTGCCAGCAGCTTGGGGGGCCGGGCCTTGGGTGAAAAACTGTTTTTT
CASSLGGRALGEKLFF
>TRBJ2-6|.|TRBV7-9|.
TGTGCCAGCAGCATACCACACTTCGACAAGGCCAACGTCCTGACTTTC
CASSIPHFDKANVLTF
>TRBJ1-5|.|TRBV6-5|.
TGTGCCAGCAGCGCCGAGGGTAATAGCAATCAGCCCCAGCATTTT
CASSAEGNSNQPQHF
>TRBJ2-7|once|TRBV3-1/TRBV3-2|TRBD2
TGTGCCAGCAGCCTCGCGACTAGCGGGAGGATGTACGAGCAGTACTTC
CASSLATSGRMYEQYF
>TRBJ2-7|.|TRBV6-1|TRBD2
TGTGCCAGCAGTGCGTTTATATACAGCGGGAGGCAAATTAACCCCTACGAGCAGTACTTC
CASSAFIYSGRQINPYEQYF
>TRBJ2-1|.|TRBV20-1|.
TGCAGTGCGGACCGAAACAATGAGCAGTTCTTC
CSADRNNEQFF
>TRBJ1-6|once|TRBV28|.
TGTGCCAGCAGTTCCCTAGGGGGGAGGACACCCCTCCACTTT
CASSSLGGRTPLHF
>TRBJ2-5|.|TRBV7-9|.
TGTGCCAGCAGCCCCGGGACTTCCCAAGAGACCCAGTACTTC
CASSPGTSQETQYF
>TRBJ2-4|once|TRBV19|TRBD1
TGTGCCAGTACTTCGACAGGGGGAACCAAAAACATTCAGTACTTC
CASTSTGGTKNIQYF
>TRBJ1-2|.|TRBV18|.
TGTGCCAGCTCACCACCCTTGACCGGGACAATTCGCGGCTACACCTTC
CASSPPLTGTIRGYTF
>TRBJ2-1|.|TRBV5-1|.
TGCGCCAGCAGCTTGATGGAGGACGGTACTAAGTTCTTC
CASSLMEDGTKFF
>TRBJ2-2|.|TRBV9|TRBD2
TGTGCCAGCAGCCCCCCACGACTAGCGGGAGGGGATTTAGCCGGGGAGCTGTTTTTT
CASSPPRLAGGDLAGELFF
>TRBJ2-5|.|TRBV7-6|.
TGTGCCAGCAGCTTTCGTGGGGGATTCCAAGAGACCCAGTACTTC
CASSFRGGFQETQYF
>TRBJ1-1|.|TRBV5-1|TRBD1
TGCGCCAGCAGCTTGGCTCCCGGGACAGGGGGCCGCTTT
CASSLAPGTGGRF
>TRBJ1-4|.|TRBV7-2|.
TGTGCCAGCAGCCCACAGGGTTTCACTAATGAAAAACTGTTTTTT
CASSPQGFTNEKLFF
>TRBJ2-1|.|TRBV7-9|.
TGTGCCAGCAGCTTAGAAGTCGTGGCTAGCGTCTACCCTGAGCAGTTCTTC
CASSLEVVASVYPEQFF
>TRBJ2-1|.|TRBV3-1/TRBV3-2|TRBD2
TGTGCCAGCACCCCCGGGACTAGCGGGAGTAATGAGCAGTTCTTC
CASTPGTSGSNEQFF
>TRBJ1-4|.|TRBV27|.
TGTGCCAGCAGTTTATTTGTTGGGCAGGGGTCTAATGAAAAACTGTTTTTT
CASSLFVGQGSNEKLFF
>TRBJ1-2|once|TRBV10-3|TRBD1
TGTGCCATCAGGGACAGGGGGAACCCCCAGTATGGCTACACCTTC
CAIRDRGNPQYGYTF
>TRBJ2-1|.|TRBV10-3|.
TGTGCCATTAGGGGAGAAGTCTACAATGAGCAGTTCTTC
CAIRGEVYNEQFF
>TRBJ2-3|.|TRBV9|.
TGTGCCAGCAGTCGAAGCCGGGGAGATACGCAGTATTTT
CASSRSRGDTQYF
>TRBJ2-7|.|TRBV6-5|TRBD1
TGTGCCAGCAGGACAGGGAAGTACGAGCAGTACTTC
CASRTGKYEQYF
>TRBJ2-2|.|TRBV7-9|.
TGTGCCAGCAGCCGGGAGTCCGGGGAGCTGTTTTTT
CASSRESGELFF
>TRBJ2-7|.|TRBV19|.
TGTGCCAGCAGGGGACTATCCACCTACGAGCAGTACTTC
CASRGLSTYEQYF
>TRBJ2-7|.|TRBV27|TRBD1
TGTGCCAGCAGTTTAAGGGACAGGCCCTTCGGGGAGCAGTACTTC
CASSLRDRPFGEQYF
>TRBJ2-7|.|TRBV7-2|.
TGTGCCAGCAGCTTACCGAGGGTTGGAGAGCAGTACTTC
CASSLPRVGEQYF
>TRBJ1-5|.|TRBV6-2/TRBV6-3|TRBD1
TGTGCCAGCAGCTCGGGACAGTTTAATCAGCCCCAGCATTTT
CASSSGQFNQPQHF
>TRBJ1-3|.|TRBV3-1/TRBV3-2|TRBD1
TGTGCCAGCAGCCGGCAGACAGGGGGCTCTTTAAACACCATATATTTT
CASSRQTGGSLNTIYF
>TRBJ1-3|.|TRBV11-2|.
TGTGCCAGCAGCTTAGATCTTGGGGCCCCAACAGGGAGTGGAAACACCATATATTTT
CASSLDLGAPTGSGNTIYF
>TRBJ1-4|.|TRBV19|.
TGTGCCAGTAGTATGGCTCTGGCGGCCGAAAAACTGTTTTTT
CASSMALAAEKLFF
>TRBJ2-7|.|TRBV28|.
TGTGCCAGCAGTTTAGGGACGGACTACGAGCAGTACTTC
CASSLGTDYEQYF
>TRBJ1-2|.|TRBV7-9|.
TGTGCCAGCAGCTTAGAGTCCCCATATGGCTACACCTTC
CASSLESPYGYTF
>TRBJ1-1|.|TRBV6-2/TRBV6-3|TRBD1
TGTGCCAGCAGTGACGGACAGGGGGCGCGTCCCACTGAAGCTTTCTTT
CASSDGQGARPTEAFF
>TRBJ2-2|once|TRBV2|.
TGTGCCAGCAGTGTATCTAGAAACACCGGGGAGCTGTTTTTT
CASSVSRNTGELFF
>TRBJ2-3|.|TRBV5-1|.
TGCGCCAGCAGCCAACGACTCCTCTCTAGCACAGATACGCAGTATTTT
CASSQRLLSSTDTQYF
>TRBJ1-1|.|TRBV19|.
TGTGCCAGTAGTATAGATCGCCGAGGGTATACTGAAGCTTTCTTT
CASSIDRRGYTEAFF
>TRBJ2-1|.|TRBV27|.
TGTGCCAGCAGTTACTACGGGAGTTCCTACAATGAGCAGTTCTTC
CASSYYGSSYNEQFF
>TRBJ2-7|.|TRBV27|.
TGTGCCAGCAGTTTGGTAGGGGCCGACTACGAGCAGTACTTC
CASSLVGADYEQYF